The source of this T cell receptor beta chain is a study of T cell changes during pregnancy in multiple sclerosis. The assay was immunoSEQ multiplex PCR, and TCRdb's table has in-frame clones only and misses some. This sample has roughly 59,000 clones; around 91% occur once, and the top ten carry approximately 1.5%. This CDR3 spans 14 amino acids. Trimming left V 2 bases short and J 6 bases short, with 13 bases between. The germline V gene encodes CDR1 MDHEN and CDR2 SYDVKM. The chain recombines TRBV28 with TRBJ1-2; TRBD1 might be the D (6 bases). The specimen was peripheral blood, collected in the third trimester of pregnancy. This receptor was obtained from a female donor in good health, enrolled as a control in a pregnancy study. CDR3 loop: CASSLRVGADGYTF. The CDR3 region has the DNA TGTGCCAGCAGTTTACGGGTGGGGGCGGATGGCTACACCTTC.